This entry lists 32 T cell receptor beta chains sequenced from one sample in a study of technical replicates of blood from a few donors. The method was immunoSEQ multiplex PCR; TCRdb's version includes in-frame clones alone and lacks a portion of them. The top ten hold around 0.2% of the sample, which has about 54,000 clones, approximately 94% seen once. The specimen was T cells isolated from PBMCs. All receptors come from a human donor in good health.

This clone came up once. The chain links TRBV5-4 to TRBJ2-2, with 8 nucleotides matching TRBD2. With 0 bases clipped from V and 6 bases from J, the junction kept 7 bases outside the gene matches. CDR3 size: 16 residues. CDR1 and CDR2 from the germline V gene are SGHNT and YYREEE (reference sequence). DNA for the CDR3: TGTGCCAGCAGCTTGGCCACGGCTAGCGGGCCCGGGGAGCTGTTTTTT. Protein: CASSLATASGPGELFF. The full variable domain, rest sourced from reference TRBV5-4 and TRBJ2-2, is ETGVTQSPTHLIKTRGQQVTLRCSSQSGHNTVSWYQQALGQGPQFIFQYYREEENGRGNFPPRFSGLQFPNYSSELNVNALELDDSALYLCASSLATASGPGELFFGEGSRLTVL.

This chain links TRBV5-1 with TRBJ2-2; D remains ambiguous. Deletions cut 4 bases from V and 1 base from J, with 11 bases between. Germline V CDR1 and CDR2: SGHRS, YFSETQ. The CDR3 consists of 15 residues. The DNA of the CDR3 is TGCGCCAGCAGCACAAGACTCGGGAACACCGGGGAGCTGTTTTTT. Translated: CASSTRLGNTGELFF.

V is TRBV29-1 and J is TRBJ2-6; D unclear. Between the trimmed V and J ends, which lost 6 bases and 0 bases, there was a span of 6 bases. Looked up from germline, CDR1 is SQVTM and CDR2 is ANQGSEA. This CDR3 is built from 13 residues. The CDR3 sequence is CSVRSSGANVLTF. The CDR3 nucleotides are TGCAGCGTGAGAAGCTCTGGGGCCAACGTCCTGACTTTC.

V usage is TRBV5-1 and J usage is TRBJ2-1, with 13 bases lining up with TRBD2. The junction had 7 bases not matched to a gene; V was cut back by 3 bases and J by 4 bases. This CDR3 comprises 17 residues. Germline V lookup: CDR1 SGHRS, CDR2 YFSETQ. CDR3 loop: CASSSGLAGLDYNEQFF. The CDR3 bases are TGCGCCAGCAGCTCGGGACTAGCGGGGCTTGATTACAATGAGCAGTTCTTC. Using reference TRBV5-1 and TRBJ2-1 for the parts outside the CDR3, the full variable domain is KAGVTQTPRYLIKTRGQQVTLSCSPISGHRSVSWYQQTPGQGLQFLFEYFSETQRNKGNFPGRFSGRQFSNSRSEMNVSTLELGDSALYLCASSSGLAGLDYNEQFFGPGTRLTVL.

This clone was observed a single time. Written as DNA, the CDR3 is TGTGCCAGCAGCGGGACTATAGGGAGCGAGCAGTACTTC. As protein: CASSGTIGSEQYF. The V and J genes are TRBV11-2 and TRBJ2-7, with 7 nucleotides matching TRBD2. This CDR3 region has 13 residues. The ends lost 5 bases at V and 6 bases at J; junction bases unmatched: 7. Germline CDR1 is SGHAT and CDR2 is FQNNGV.

This clone is a singleton in its sample. The J gene is TRBJ1-1, the V gene TRBV7-6; TRBD1 matches 10 bases. From germline, CDR1 is SGHVS and CDR2 FNYEAQ. The V and J ends lost 5 bases and 11 bases, in that order; junction bases with no gene match: 14. The CDR3 is made up of 15 amino acids. The CDR3 region is CASSPIDRGRSDAFF. The CDR3 DNA reads as TGTGCCAGCAGCCCGATCGACAGGGGGCGAAGTGACGCTTTCTTT. The full variable domain, with the rest looked up from reference TRBV7-6 and TRBJ1-1, is GAGVSQSPRYKVTKRGQDVALRCDPISGHVSLYWYRQALGQGPEFLTYFNYEAQQDKSGLPNDRFSAERPEGSISTLTIQRTEQRDSAMYRCASSPIDRGRSDAFFGQGTRLTVV.

The chain combines TRBV10-3 with TRBJ2-1; perhaps TRBD2 as D (7 bases). The V gene lost 4 bases and the J gene lost 4 bases, with 23 bases spanning the gap. The CDR3 consists of 18 residues. Germline CDR1 is ENHRY and CDR2 is SYGVKD. The CDR3 region has the DNA TGTGCCATCAGTGGAGGGCCGGGGGGCGCGTTAGGGTACAATGAGCAGTTCTTC. It translates to CAISGGPGGALGYNEQFF.

This chain uses TRBV13 with TRBJ1-5; D call uncertain. V lost 0 bases, J lost 3 bases, and 9 bases lay in between. CDR3 length: 15 amino acids. Germline V gives CDR1 PRHDT, CDR2 FYEKMQ (reference sequence). The CDR3, as DNA: TGTGCCAGCAGCTTAGGAGGAGGGTACAATCAGCCCCAGCATTTT. Its protein product is CASSLGGGYNQPQHF.

The CDR3 loop reads CASSMPGYNQPQHF. The CDR3 DNA is TGTGCCAGCAGTATGCCGGGGTACAATCAGCCCCAGCATTTT. The chain recombines TRBV6-5 with TRBJ1-5; D not resolved. CDR1 and CDR2 from the germline V gene are MNHEY and SVGAGI. V lost 5 bases to trimming and J lost 3 bases, with 11 bases between them. This CDR3 has 14 residues.

The chain couples TRBV10-3 to TRBJ2-5, with 8 bases matching TRBD2. V lost 4 bases to trimming and J lost 4 bases; unmatched junction nucleotides: 8. The germline V gene has CDR1 ENHRY and CDR2 SYGVKD. The CDR3 is made up of 15 amino acids. This CDR3 reads CAISANGGAGETQYF. The CDR3 DNA reads TGTGCCATCAGTGCTAACGGGGGGGCCGGAGAGACCCAGTACTTC.

The rearrangement uses TRBV11-2 and TRBJ2-1; 14 positions match TRBD2. The CDR3 loop spans 17 amino acids. CDR1 and CDR2 from the germline V gene are SGHAT and FQNNGV. After removal of 5 bases from V and 6 bases from J, the junction contained 9 bases not matched to a gene. CDR3 in amino acids: CASSLFETSGRVNEQFF. The CDR3 DNA follows: TGTGCCAGCAGCCTATTCGAGACTAGCGGGAGGGTCAATGAGCAGTTCTTC.

The chain combines TRBV13 with TRBJ1-5, with a possible D match to TRBD1 (6 bases). With 1 base removed from V and 7 bases from J, the gap between germline ends came to 17 bases. Germline CDR1 is PRHDT and CDR2 is FYEKMQ (reference sequence). This CDR3 has 16 residues. CDR3 loop: CASSLARGGRRQPQHF. The DNA of the CDR3 is TGTGCCAGCAGCTTAGCGAGGGGGGGGCGTCGGCAGCCCCAGCATTTT.

The chain recombines TRBV7-9 with TRBJ1-1, with D unresolved. The CDR3 spans 13 residues. The ends were cut back, 5 bases at V and 4 bases at J, with 11 bases in the middle. Per germline, CDR1 SEHNR and CDR2 FQNEAQ (reference sequence). CDR3 protein: CASSADISTEAFF. In DNA form, the CDR3 reads TGTGCCAGCAGCGCCGACATTTCCACTGAAGCTTTCTTT. The full variable domain, in which reference TRBV7-9 and TRBJ1-1 provide the parts outside the CDR3, is DTGVSQNPRHKITKRGQNVTFRCDPISEHNRLYWYRQTLGQGPEFLTYFQNEAQLEKSRLLSDRFSAERPKGSFSTLEIQRTEQGDSAMYLCASSADISTEAFFGQGTRLTVV.

The J gene is TRBJ2-2, the V gene TRBV10-3; 9 bases fit TRBD2. Per germline, CDR1 ENHRY and CDR2 SYGVKD. This CDR3 is built from 16 residues. J was trimmed by 3 bases and V by 4 bases; bases with no gene match: 6. CDR3 region: CAISGREGRYTGELFF. The CDR3 DNA reads TGTGCCATCAGTGGGCGGGAGGGCCGGTACACCGGGGAGCTGTTTTTT.

The CDR3 loop reads CASSLSGAYNEQFF. Written as DNA, the CDR3 is TGTGCCAGCAGCTTAAGCGGGGCGTACAATGAGCAGTTCTTC. J is TRBJ2-1 and V is TRBV7-6; 7 bases are shared with TRBD2. J gave up 4 bases and V 2 bases, and 2 bases lay outside the gene matches. The germline V gene has CDR1 SGHVS and CDR2 FNYEAQ. The CDR3 has 14 amino acids.

Here the CDR3 reads CASSLELAGVTDTQYF. CDR3 bases: TGTGCCAGCAGCTTAGAACTAGCGGGAGTCACAGATACGCAGTATTTT. This rearrangement joins TRBV11-2 to TRBJ2-3; 11 bases are a match to TRBD2. V was clipped by 0 bases and J by 2 bases; unmatched bases: 1. Germline values: CDR1 SGHAT, CDR2 FQNNGV. The CDR3 covers 16 residues.

V gene TRBV5-1 combines with J gene TRBJ2-1, with TRBD2 identical over 14 bases. V was clipped by 0 bases and J by 9 bases; unmatched bases: 8. CDR1 is SGHRS, CDR2 YFSETQ, per germline. This CDR3 region has 17 residues. The CDR3 nucleotides are TGCGCCAGCAGCTTGGCCGGGACTAGCGGGAGTGGGGGTGAGCAGTTCTTC. It yields the protein CASSLAGTSGSGGEQFF.

V gene TRBV7-9 combines with J gene TRBJ2-7; D might be TRBD2 (5 bases). This CDR3 comprises 14 residues. Germline V lookup: CDR1 SEHNR, CDR2 FQNEAQ (reference sequence). The V and J ends lost 7 bases and 5 bases respectively, with 18 bases between them. CDR3 amino acids: CASTNIGSDHEQYF. DNA for the CDR3: TGTGCCAGCACCAATATAGGGAGTGATCACGAGCAGTACTTC.

The chain uses TRBV28 and TRBJ1-5; D call uncertain. Looked up from germline, CDR1 is MDHEN and CDR2 is SYDVKM. V gave up 2 bases and J gave up 2 bases, with 13 bases separating them. CDR3 size: 16 residues. The CDR3 region is CASSLPLSGGNQPQHF. Here the CDR3 DNA reads TGTGCCAGCAGTTTACCCCTGTCGGGAGGCAATCAGCCCCAGCATTTT.

V gene TRBV5-1 combines with J gene TRBJ2-2, with 8 nucleotides matching TRBD1. Per germline, CDR1 SGHRS and CDR2 YFSETQ. Trimming removed 4 bases from V and 1 base from J; junction bases left unmatched: 3. CDR3 length equals 15 residues. The CDR3 DNA reads TGCGCCAGCAGCGGAACAGGGGGGAACACCGGGGAGCTGTTTTTT. Translating it yields CASSGTGGNTGELFF.

The sample holds one count of this clone. The gene calls are TRBV10-3 and TRBJ2-7; 8 bases line up with TRBD1. This CDR3 has 15 amino acids. Germline V gives CDR1 ENHRY, CDR2 SYGVKD. The J segment lost 0 bases and the V segment lost 3 bases, leaving 4 bases of the junction unmatched. The CDR3 DNA sequence: TGTGCCATCAGTGACTTAGGACAGGGCTCCTACGAGCAGTACTTC. Translated, it gives CAISDLGQGSYEQYF.

The chain links TRBV9 to TRBJ2-5, with 7 bases aligning to TRBD2. Per the germline V gene, CDR1 is SGDLS and CDR2 is YYNGEE. This CDR3 is built from 14 residues. V gave up 0 bases and J gave up 4 bases; unmatched junction bases: 3. The CDR3: CASSVGGGIETQYF. Written as DNA, the CDR3 is TGTGCCAGCAGCGTAGGGGGAGGGATAGAGACCCAGTACTTC. The variable domain in full, completed from reference TRBV9 and TRBJ2-5, reads DSGVTQTPKHLITATGQRVTLRCSPRSGDLSVYWYQQSLDQGLQFLIQYYNGEERAKGNILERFSAQQFPDLHSELNLSSLELGDSALYFCASSVGGGIETQYFGPGTRLLVL.

The V gene is TRBV28, the J gene TRBJ2-6; D gene unclear. V gave up 3 bases and J gave up 2 bases, with 8 bases separating them. The CDR3 runs to 15 residues. Germline loops: CDR1 MDHEN, CDR2 SYDVKM. In DNA form, the CDR3 reads TGTGCCAGCAGTTTTGCTAGAACTGGGGCCAACGTCCTGACTTTC. It codes for CASSFARTGANVLTF. Together with reference TRBV28 and TRBJ2-6, the CDR3 gives the full variable domain: DVKVTQSSRYLVKRTGEKVFLECVQDMDHENMFWYRQDPGLGLRLIYFSYDVKMKEKGDIPEGYSVSREKKERFSLILESASTNQTSMYLCASSFARTGANVLTFGAGSRLTVL.

Turning to this clone: An end of the junction does not agree with germline; a read error may underlie this. The chain joins TRBV7-8 to TRBJ1-1, with TRBD1 identical over 7 bases. The germline CDR1 and CDR2 sequences are SGHVS and FQNEAQ. CDR3 length: 11 residues. The CDR3 is CASSLGTVEDF. CDR3 in DNA: TGTGCCAGCAGCCTCGGGACAGTGGAGGACTTT.

V is TRBV5-1 and J is TRBJ2-7, with a possible D match to TRBD1 (6 bases). Germline V CDR1 and CDR2: SGHRS, YFSETQ. Trimming removed 2 bases from V and 3 bases from J, with 18 bases in between. This CDR3 is built from 16 residues. CDR3 sequence (DNA): TGCGCCAGCAGCTTCTACAGGGAATCCTCCTTCTACGAGCAGTACTTC. Its protein is CASSFYRESSFYEQYF.

The CDR3 spells CATSRDMEGIAFF. The DNA for the CDR3 is TGTGCCACCAGCAGAGATATGGAGGGTATCGCGTTCTTC. The genes are TRBV15 and TRBJ2-1, with a tentative D call TRBD2 (6 bases). Trimming pared 0 bases from V and 15 bases from J, leaving 15 bases between. This CDR3 is built from 13 residues. The germline V gene encodes CDR1 LNHNV and CDR2 YYDKDF (reference sequence). Full variable domain (rest looked up from reference TRBV15 and TRBJ2-1): DAMVIQNPRYQVTQFGKPVTLSCSQTLNHNVMYWYQQKSSQAPKLLFHYYDKDFNNEADTPDNFQSRRPNTSFCFLDIRSPGLGDTAMYLCATSRDMEGIAFFGPGTRLTVL.

The genes are TRBV5-1 and TRBJ1-2; no firm D call. V was shortened by 2 bases and J by 6 bases, with 8 bases between the two germline ends. CDR1 is SGHRS and CDR2 is YFSETQ in the germline V gene. CDR3 length equals 12 residues. The DNA of the CDR3 is TGCGCCAGCAGCTTCGACGGAGATGGCTACACCTTC. Residues: CASSFDGDGYTF.

This clone was recorded only once. The chain links TRBV28 to TRBJ1-1; weak D call: TRBD1 (5 bases). Germline values: CDR1 MDHEN, CDR2 SYDVKM. V was clipped by 8 bases and J by 4 bases, with 14 bases between them. The CDR3 runs 13 residues. The CDR3 nucleotides read TGTGCCAGCTTCGGGACTCTGGGCACTGAAGCTTTCTTT. Translating it yields CASFGTLGTEAFF.

The chain couples TRBV5-1 to TRBJ2-1; D not certain. V dropped 5 bases and J dropped 8 bases, with 8 bases sitting between them. CDR3 length: 11 amino acids. Germline V gene lookup returns CDR1 SGHRS and CDR2 YFSETQ. The DNA of the CDR3 is TGCGCCAGCAGGGTCGTAGATGAGCAGTTCTTC. Protein: CASRVVDEQFF. Variable domain in full (rest from reference TRBV5-1 and TRBJ2-1): KAGVTQTPRYLIKTRGQQVTLSCSPISGHRSVSWYQQTPGQGLQFLFEYFSETQRNKGNFPGRFSGRQFSNSRSEMNVSTLELGDSALYLCASRVVDEQFFGPGTRLTVL.

The chain uses TRBV9 and TRBJ2-5; 10 nucleotides line up with TRBD2. The CDR3 runs 15 residues. V gave up 3 bases and J gave up 5 bases; unmatched junction bases: 7. Germline assignment: CDR1 SGDLS and CDR2 YYNGEE. CDR3 in amino acids: CASSGSGGALETQYF. The CDR3 nucleotides are TGTGCCAGCAGCGGGAGCGGGGGGGCCTTGGAGACCCAGTACTTC.

This clone has more than one count but fewer than ten. The chain recombines TRBV6-5 with TRBJ1-1, with D perhaps matching TRBD1 (6 bases). The CDR3 covers 14 residues. Trimming removed 6 bases from V and 0 bases from J, with 11 bases in between. Germline loops: CDR1 MNHEY, CDR2 SVGAGI. The CDR3, as DNA: TGTGCCAGCAGCGGGGGGCAGATGAACACTGAAGCTTTCTTT. It is translated as CASSGGQMNTEAFF.

V is TRBV7-9 and J is TRBJ1-2; the D gene is possibly TRBD1 (5 bases). There are 14 residues in the CDR3. The germline CDR1 and CDR2 sequences are SEHNR and FQNEAQ (reference sequence). V was pared by 0 bases and J by 4 bases, with 9 bases between. CDR3 DNA: TGTGCCAGCAGCTTAGCGGACAAGGGCTATGGCTACACCTTC. Translation: CASSLADKGYGYTF.